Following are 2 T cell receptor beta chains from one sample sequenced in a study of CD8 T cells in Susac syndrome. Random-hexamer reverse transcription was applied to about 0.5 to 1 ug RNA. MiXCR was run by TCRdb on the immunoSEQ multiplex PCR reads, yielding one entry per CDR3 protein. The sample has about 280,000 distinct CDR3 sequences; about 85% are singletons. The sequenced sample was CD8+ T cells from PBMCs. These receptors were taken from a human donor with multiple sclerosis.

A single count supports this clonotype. The CDR3, as DNA: TGTGCCAGCAGTTACTCGAATGGGGATTATGGCTACACCTTC. Amino acids: CASSYSNGDYGYTF. This chain links TRBV6-5 with TRBJ1-2; D remains unclear. The CDR3 consists of 14 residues. Germline CDR1 is MNHEY and CDR2 is SVGAGI. Trimming left V 0 bases short and J 5 bases short, with 10 bases between.

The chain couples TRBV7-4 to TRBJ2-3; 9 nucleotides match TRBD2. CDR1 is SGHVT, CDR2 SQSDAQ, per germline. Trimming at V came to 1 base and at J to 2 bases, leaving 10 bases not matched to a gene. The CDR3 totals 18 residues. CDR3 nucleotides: TGTGCCAGCAGCTTAGATATGCGGACTAGCGCTAACACAGATACGCAGTATTTT. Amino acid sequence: CASSLDMRTSANTDTQYF.